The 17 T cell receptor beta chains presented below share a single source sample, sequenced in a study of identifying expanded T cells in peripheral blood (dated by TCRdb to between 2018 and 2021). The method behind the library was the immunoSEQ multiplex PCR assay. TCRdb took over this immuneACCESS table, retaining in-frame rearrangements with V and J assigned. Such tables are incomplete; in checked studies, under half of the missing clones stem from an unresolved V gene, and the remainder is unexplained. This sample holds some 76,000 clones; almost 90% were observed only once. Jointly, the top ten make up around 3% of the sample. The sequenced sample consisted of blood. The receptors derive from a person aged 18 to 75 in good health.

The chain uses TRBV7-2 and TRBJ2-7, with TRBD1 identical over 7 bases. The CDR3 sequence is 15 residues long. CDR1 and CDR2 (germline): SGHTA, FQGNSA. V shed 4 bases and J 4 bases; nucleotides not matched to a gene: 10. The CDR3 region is CASSSTTGTVYEQYF. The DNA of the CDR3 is TGTGCCAGCAGCTCTACGACCGGGACAGTGTACGAGCAGTACTTC.

Written as DNA, the CDR3 is TGTGCCAGTAGTATTCAAACAGGGCCACATCAGCCCCAGCATTTT. Protein product: CASSIQTGPHQPQHF. The rearrangement uses TRBV19 and TRBJ1-5, with TRBD1 as a possible D gene (6 bases). V was clipped by 3 bases and J by 5 bases, with 14 bases between them. The CDR3 totals 15 residues. In germline, CDR1 is LNHDA, CDR2 SQIVND (reference sequence).

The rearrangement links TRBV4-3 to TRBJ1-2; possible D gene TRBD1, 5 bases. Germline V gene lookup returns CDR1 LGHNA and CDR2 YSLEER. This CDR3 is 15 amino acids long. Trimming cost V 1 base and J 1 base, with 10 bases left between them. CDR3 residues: CASSQAQGINYGYTF. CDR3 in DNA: TGCGCCAGCAGCCAAGCCCAGGGAATTAACTATGGCTACACCTTC.

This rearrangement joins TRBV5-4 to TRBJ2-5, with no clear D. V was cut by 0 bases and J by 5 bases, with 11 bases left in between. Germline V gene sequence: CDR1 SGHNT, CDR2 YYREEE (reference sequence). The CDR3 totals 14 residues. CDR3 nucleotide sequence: TGTGCCAGCAGCTTGGTTGGGCAGACCGAGACCCAGTACTTC. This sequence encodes CASSLVGQTETQYF.

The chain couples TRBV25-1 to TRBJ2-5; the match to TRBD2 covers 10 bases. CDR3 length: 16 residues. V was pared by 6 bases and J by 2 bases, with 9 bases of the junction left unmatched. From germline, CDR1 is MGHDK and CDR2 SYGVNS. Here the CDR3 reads CASRESGRARQETQYF. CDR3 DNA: TGTGCCAGCAGAGAGAGCGGGAGGGCCAGACAAGAGACCCAGTACTTC.

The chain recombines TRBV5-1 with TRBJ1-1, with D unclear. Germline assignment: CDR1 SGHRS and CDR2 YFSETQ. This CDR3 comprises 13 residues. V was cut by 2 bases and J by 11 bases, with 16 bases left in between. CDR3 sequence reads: CASSFAPGVAAFF. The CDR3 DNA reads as TGCGCCAGCAGCTTCGCCCCGGGCGTAGCGGCTTTCTTT.

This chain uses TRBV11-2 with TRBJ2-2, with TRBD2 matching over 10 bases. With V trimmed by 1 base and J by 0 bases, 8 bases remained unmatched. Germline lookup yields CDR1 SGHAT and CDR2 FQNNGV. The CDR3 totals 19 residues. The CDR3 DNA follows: TGTGCCAGCAGCTTAGGCCCCGGACTAGCGGCGACGAACACCGGGGAGCTGTTTTTT. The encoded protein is CASSLGPGLAATNTGELFF.

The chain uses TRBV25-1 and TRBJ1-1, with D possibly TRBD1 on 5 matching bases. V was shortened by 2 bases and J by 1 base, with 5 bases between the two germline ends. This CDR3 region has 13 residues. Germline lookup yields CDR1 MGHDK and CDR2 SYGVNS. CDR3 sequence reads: CASSEGGNTEAFF. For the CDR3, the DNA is TGTGCCAGCAGTGAAGGGGGGAACACTGAAGCTTTCTTT.

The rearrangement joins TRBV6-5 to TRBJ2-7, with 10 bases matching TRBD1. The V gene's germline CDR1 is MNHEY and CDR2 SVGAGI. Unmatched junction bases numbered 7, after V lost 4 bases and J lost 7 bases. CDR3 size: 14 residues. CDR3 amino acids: CASSWGTGVGEQYF. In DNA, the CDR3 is TGTGCCAGCAGTTGGGGGACAGGGGTTGGGGAGCAGTACTTC.

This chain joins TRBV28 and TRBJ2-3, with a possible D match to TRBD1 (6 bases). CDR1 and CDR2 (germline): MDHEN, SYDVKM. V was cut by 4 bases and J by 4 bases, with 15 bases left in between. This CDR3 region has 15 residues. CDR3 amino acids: CASSSEGGRADTQYF. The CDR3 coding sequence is TGTGCCAGCAGTTCGGAAGGGGGAAGGGCAGATACGCAGTATTTT.

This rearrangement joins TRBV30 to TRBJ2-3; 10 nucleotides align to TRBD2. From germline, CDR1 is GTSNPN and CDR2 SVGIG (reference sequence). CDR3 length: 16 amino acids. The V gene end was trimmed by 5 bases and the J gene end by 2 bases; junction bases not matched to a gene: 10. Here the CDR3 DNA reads TGTGCCTGGGGTAGCCCGGGACTAGCGACCACAGATACGCAGTATTTT. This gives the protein CAWGSPGLATTDTQYF. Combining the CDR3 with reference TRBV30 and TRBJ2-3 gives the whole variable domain SQTIHQWPATLVQPVGSPLSLECTVEGTSNPNLYWYRQAAGRGLQLLFYSVGIGQISSEVPQNLSASRPQDRQFILSSKKLLLSDSGFYLCAWGSPGLATTDTQYFGPGTRLTVL.

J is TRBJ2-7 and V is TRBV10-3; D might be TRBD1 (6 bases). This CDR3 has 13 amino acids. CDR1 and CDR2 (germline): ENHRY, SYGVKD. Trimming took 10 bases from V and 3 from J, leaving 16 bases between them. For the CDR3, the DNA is TGTGCCAGCCGTTTGGGGGCCATCTACGAGCAGTACTTC. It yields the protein CASRLGAIYEQYF.

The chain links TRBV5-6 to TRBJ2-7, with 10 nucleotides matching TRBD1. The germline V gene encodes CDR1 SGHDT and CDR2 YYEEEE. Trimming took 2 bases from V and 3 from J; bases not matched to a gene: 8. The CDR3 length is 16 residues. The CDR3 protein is CASSFPGQGSVYEQYF. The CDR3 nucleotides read TGTGCCAGCAGCTTTCCGGGACAGGGGTCAGTCTACGAGCAGTACTTC.

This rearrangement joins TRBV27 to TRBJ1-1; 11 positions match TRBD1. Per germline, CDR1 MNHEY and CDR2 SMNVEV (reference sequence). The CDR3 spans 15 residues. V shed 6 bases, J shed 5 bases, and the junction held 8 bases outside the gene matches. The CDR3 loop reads CASRGQGGFGTEAFF. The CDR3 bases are TGTGCCAGCAGGGGACAGGGGGGGTTTGGGACTGAAGCTTTCTTT.

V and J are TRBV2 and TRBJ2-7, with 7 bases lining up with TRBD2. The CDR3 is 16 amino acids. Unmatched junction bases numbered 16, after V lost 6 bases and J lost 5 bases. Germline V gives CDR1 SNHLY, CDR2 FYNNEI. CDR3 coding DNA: TGTGCCAGCAGACCCCAATCGGGGGGAGGCCTCCACGAGCAGTACTTC. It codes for CASRPQSGGGLHEQYF.

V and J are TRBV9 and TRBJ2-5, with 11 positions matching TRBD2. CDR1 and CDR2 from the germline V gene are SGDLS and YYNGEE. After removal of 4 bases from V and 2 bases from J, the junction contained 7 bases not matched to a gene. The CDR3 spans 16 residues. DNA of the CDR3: TGTGCCAGCAGCCCCAGCGTAGCGGGGGGGCAAGAGACCCAGTACTTC. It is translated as CASSPSVAGGQETQYF. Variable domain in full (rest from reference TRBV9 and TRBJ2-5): DSGVTQTPKHLITATGQRVTLRCSPRSGDLSVYWYQQSLDQGLQFLIQYYNGEERAKGNILERFSAQQFPDLHSELNLSSLELGDSALYFCASSPSVAGGQETQYFGPGTRLLVL.

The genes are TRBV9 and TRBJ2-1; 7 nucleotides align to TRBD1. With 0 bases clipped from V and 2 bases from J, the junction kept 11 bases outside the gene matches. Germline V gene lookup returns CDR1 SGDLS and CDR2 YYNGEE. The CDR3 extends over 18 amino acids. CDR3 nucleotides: TGTGCCAGCAGCGTAGAGGGTAGGGGGCTACCTCCCTACAATGAGCAGTTCTTC. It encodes CASSVEGRGLPPYNEQFF. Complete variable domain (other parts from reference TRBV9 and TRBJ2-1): DSGVTQTPKHLITATGQRVTLRCSPRSGDLSVYWYQQSLDQGLQFLIQYYNGEERAKGNILERFSAQQFPDLHSELNLSSLELGDSALYFCASSVEGRGLPPYNEQFFGPGTRLTVL.